What follows are 28 T cell receptor beta chains derived from one specimen sequenced in a study of T cell repertoires in cytomegalovirus infection. Each CDR3 protein is one row after TCRdb ran MiXCR on the reads. The repertoire holds 300,000 to 400,000 distinct CDR3 sequences, with 9.5% as singletons. Sequencing input: PBMCs. These receptor sequences come from a human donor in good health (CMV status not recorded). Some clones in this sample may be carry-over from other donors' samples.

This clonotype was counted at least ten times. The chain carries TRBV7-6 and TRBJ1-1; D is unclear. CDR3 length: 15 amino acids. The ends were cut back, 5 bases at V and 1 base at J, with 14 bases in the middle. Germline V gene data show CDR1 as SGHVS and CDR2 as FNYEAQ. CDR3: CASSPNIMGNTEAFF. CDR3 DNA sequence: TGTGCCAGCAGCCCAAACATAATGGGGAACACTGAAGCTTTCTTT.

The chain uses TRBV20-1 and TRBJ2-3; 9 positions agree with TRBD2. The CDR3 has 16 amino acids. After removal of 6 bases from V and 5 bases from J, the junction contained 15 bases not matched to a gene. CDR1 and CDR2 from the germline V gene are DFQATT and SNEGSKA (reference sequence). CDR3: CSAPIVAAGGVDTQYF. The CDR3 DNA reads TGCAGTGCCCCGATTGTTGCAGCGGGAGGTGTAGATACGCAGTATTTT.

At least ten counts were recorded for this clonotype. V usage is TRBV7-2 and J usage is TRBJ1-2, with 7 bases lining up with TRBD1. V shed 4 bases, J shed 1 base, and the junction held 3 bases outside the gene matches. Germline CDR1 is SGHTA and CDR2 is FQGNSA. The CDR3 extends over 14 amino acids. The CDR3 region has the DNA TGTGCCAGCAGCTCCGGGACAGTTAACTATGGCTACACCTTC. Residues: CASSSGTVNYGYTF.

There are many counts of this clonotype. The chain combines TRBV7-8 with TRBJ2-3; the D gene is possibly TRBD2 (6 bases). This CDR3 spans 14 amino acids. In germline, CDR1 is SGHVS, CDR2 FQNEAQ. V was clipped by 1 base and J by 6 bases, with 11 bases between them. CDR3 DNA: TGTGCCAGCAGCTTAGTCGGGACTTCCGATACGCAGTATTTT. It codes for CASSLVGTSDTQYF.

The table lists this clonotype with a few counts. V is TRBV4-1 and J is TRBJ1-4; no clear D. In germline, CDR1 is MGHRA, CDR2 YSYEKL. Trimming stripped 0 bases from V and 8 bases from J, with 10 bases between. This CDR3 contains 14 residues. The CDR3 loop reads CASSQEQLQEKLFF. CDR3 sequence (DNA): TGCGCCAGCAGCCAAGAACAGCTACAGGAAAAACTGTTTTTT.

This clonotype has ten or more counts. CDR3 loop: CASSLSEDRPQHF. DNA of the CDR3: TGTGCCAGCAGTTTATCTGAGGACAGGCCCCAGCATTTT. The V call is TRBV12-3 or TRBV12-4, the J call TRBJ1-5, with a possible D match to TRBD1 (6 bases). CDR3 size: 13 residues. The V end was cut by 2 bases, the J end by 9 bases, with 11 bases between.

This clonotype appeared many times. The chain combines TRBV12-3 or TRBV12-4 with TRBJ1-6; D may be TRBD1 (6 bases). The CDR3 is 14 residues long. Trimming pared 4 bases from V and 9 bases from J, leaving 13 bases between. DNA of the CDR3: TGTGCCAGCAGTTCACAGGGTTTGGGTTCACCCCTCCACTTT. Translation gives CASSSQGLGSPLHF.

This clonotype was detected only a few times. V gene TRBV19 combines with J gene TRBJ1-5; D gene ambiguous. The CDR3 extends over 17 amino acids. Trimming cost V 4 bases and J 1 base, with 17 bases left between them. Germline V lookup: CDR1 LNHDA, CDR2 SQIVND (reference sequence). The CDR3 region is CASSRGNPSMSNQPQHF. In nucleotides, the CDR3 is TGTGCCAGTAGTAGAGGGAACCCTTCTATGAGCAATCAGCCCCAGCATTTT.

The chain employs TRBV25-1 and TRBJ1-2; D gene unclear. Trimming left V 1 base short and J 4 bases short, with 13 bases between. Germline values: CDR1 MGHDK, CDR2 SYGVNS. The CDR3 length is 15 residues. Here the CDR3 DNA reads TGTGCCAGCAGTGAATTAACAGAACATTTCTATGGCTACACCTTC. Amino acids: CASSELTEHFYGYTF.

This clonotype was recorded many times. The rearrangement joins TRBV6-6 to TRBJ2-1, with 11 nucleotides matching TRBD2. Trimming took 5 bases from V and 7 from J; bases not matched to a gene: 10. The germline V gene has CDR1 MNHNY and CDR2 SVGAGI (reference sequence). This CDR3 is built from 16 residues. This CDR3 reads CASSTPLAGGKNEQFF. Here the CDR3 DNA reads TGTGCCAGCAGTACACCTCTAGCGGGGGGAAAAAATGAGCAGTTCTTC.

This chain links TRBV20-1 with TRBJ2-7; D unclear. Germline V gives CDR1 DFQATT, CDR2 SNEGSKA (reference sequence). This CDR3 spans 12 amino acids. Trimming removed 3 bases from V and 4 bases from J, with 10 bases in between. CDR3 coding DNA: TGCAGTGCTAGTAAGCTTCCGTACGAGCAGTACTTC. This codes for CSASKLPYEQYF.

This clonotype was counted a few times. The chain links TRBV2 to TRBJ2-7, with TRBD1 matching 8 bases. Germline CDR1 reads SNHLY; CDR2 reads FYNNEI. The V segment lost 2 bases and the J segment 2 bases; nucleotides outside the gene matches: 2. The CDR3 runs to 14 residues. CDR3: CASSEQGATYEQYF. The CDR3 DNA reads as TGTGCCAGCAGTGAACAGGGGGCCACCTACGAGCAGTACTTC. The whole variable domain, filled in from reference TRBV2 and TRBJ2-7, reads EPEVTQTPSHQVTQMGQEVILRCVPISNHLYFYWYRQILGQKVEFLVSFYNNEISEKSEIFDDQFSVERPDGSNFTLKIRSTKLEDSAMYFCASSEQGATYEQYFGPGTRLTVT.

This clonotype was seen a handful of times. The J gene is TRBJ2-7, the V gene TRBV28; D perhaps matches TRBD1 (6 bases). Trimming took 3 bases from V and 4 from J, leaving 16 bases between them. From germline, CDR1 is MDHEN and CDR2 SYDVKM. The CDR3 contains 15 residues. Here the CDR3 DNA reads TGTGCCAGCAGTTTGGGGGACACCCTTAAGTACGAGCAGTACTTC. This translates into CASSLGDTLKYEQYF.

This chain uses TRBV5-1 with TRBJ2-3; 9 bases match TRBD2. The CDR3 runs 17 residues. CDR1 is SGHRS, CDR2 YFSETQ, per germline. V lost 3 bases, J lost 7 bases, and 15 bases stayed unmatched. The CDR3 is CASSSNPGLAEPYTQYF. Here the CDR3 DNA reads TGCGCCAGCAGCTCAAACCCGGGACTAGCTGAACCATATACGCAGTATTTT.

This clonotype was recorded a few times. This rearrangement joins TRBV2 to TRBJ2-5; no firm D call. Germline V gene data show CDR1 as SNHLY and CDR2 as FYNNEI. The CDR3 covers 14 residues. V was clipped by 3 bases and J by 5 bases, with 13 bases between them. DNA of the CDR3: TGTGCCAGCAGTGACAGCCACCGCGCGGAGACCCAGTACTTC. The encoded protein is CASSDSHRAETQYF.

This clonotype was counted at least ten times. The chain recombines TRBV27 with TRBJ1-1, with 8 bases that match TRBD1. CDR1 MNHEY and CDR2 SMNVEV come from the germline V gene (reference sequence). V shed 6 bases and J 1 base; nucleotides not matched to a gene: 7. The length of the CDR3 is 15 residues. The CDR3 DNA follows: TGTGCCAGCAGCTCAGGGGGCGTTAAGAACACTGAAGCTTTCTTT. Protein: CASSSGGVKNTEAFF.

This clonotype has at least ten counts. The rearrangement uses TRBV7-6 and TRBJ1-4; TRBD1 might be the D (5 bases). V was trimmed by 5 bases and J by 11 bases, leaving 18 bases between them. The length of the CDR3 is 14 residues. Looked up from germline, CDR1 is SGHVS and CDR2 is FNYEAQ. In DNA, the CDR3 is TGTGCCAGCAGCGCAACAGGAGAGAGCGGGAAACTGTTTTTT. Translation gives CASSATGESGKLFF.

The CDR3 nucleotides are TGTGCCAGCAGCTTAGAGGGGGGAACCCCGAGGGACACTGAAGCTTTCTTT. Residues: CASSLEGGTPRDTEAFF. The rearrangement links TRBV7-2 to TRBJ1-1; D is possibly TRBD1 (6 bases). There are 17 residues in the CDR3. V lost 1 base and J 3 bases, leaving 18 bases between the germline ends. CDR1 and CDR2 (germline): SGHTA, FQGNSA.

In this sample, this clonotype turned up a few times. The gene calls are TRBV7-2 and TRBJ2-7; 11 positions agree with TRBD2. V was clipped by 4 bases and J by 4 bases; unmatched bases: 6. CDR3 size: 15 residues. Germline V gene data show CDR1 as SGHTA and CDR2 as FQGNSA. The CDR3 reads CASSYTGTSGYEQYF. CDR3 in DNA: TGTGCCAGCAGCTACACCGGGACTAGCGGTTACGAGCAGTACTTC.

This clonotype was recorded at least ten times. One end of the junction does not line up with germline, which may come from a read error. The V call is TRBV11-2, the J call TRBJ2-1; D may be TRBD2 (5 bases). CDR1 and CDR2 (germline): SGHAT, FQNNGV. The CDR3 spans 14 residues. CDR3 coding DNA: TGTGCCAGCAGCTTCACGGACTCCAACAATGAGCAGTTCTTC. Translating gives CASSFTDSNNEQFF.

This clonotype came up a few times. The chain is built from TRBV7-9 and TRBJ1-2; TRBD1 matches 8 bases. From germline, CDR1 is SEHNR and CDR2 FQNEAQ (reference sequence). CDR3 length: 13 residues. The V segment lost 2 bases and the J segment 9 bases; nucleotides outside the gene matches: 5. This chain's CDR3 is CASSLRQGASYTF. The CDR3 DNA reads as TGTGCCAGCAGCTTAAGGCAGGGGGCCAGCTACACCTTC.

This clonotype showed up just a few times. V is TRBV19 and J is TRBJ2-1; a possible D gene is TRBD2 (6 bases). Germline CDR1 is LNHDA and CDR2 is SQIVND (reference sequence). Trimming took off 0 bases at V and 4 bases at J, with 19 bases between the two ends. CDR3 size: 18 residues. The chain's CDR3 is CASSIDQTASVPYNEQFF. As DNA, the CDR3 is TGTGCCAGTAGTATAGATCAAACGGCTAGCGTCCCTTACAATGAGCAGTTCTTC.

This clonotype was found many times. Here the CDR3 DNA reads TGTGCCAGCAGCCTGAACGGGGAGGGCTACAATGAGCAGTTCTTC. Protein: CASSLNGEGYNEQFF. The chain combines TRBV7-2 with TRBJ2-1; TRBD2 matches 7 bases. The ends lost 5 bases at V and 3 bases at J; junction bases unmatched: 7. Germline CDR1 reads SGHTA; CDR2 reads FQGNSA. There are 15 residues in the CDR3.

This clonotype occurred many times. The rearrangement joins TRBV29-1 to TRBJ1-1; TRBD1 is a possible D gene (6 bases). The CDR3 has 15 residues. In germline, CDR1 is SQVTM, CDR2 ANQGSEA. The ends were cut back, 5 bases at V and 0 bases at J, with 16 bases in the middle. The CDR3 DNA reads as TGCAGCGTTCCCCGGATGGGGGGCTTGAACACTGAAGCTTTCTTT. Translation: CSVPRMGGLNTEAFF.

This clonotype was seen repeatedly, ten times or more. CDR3 residues: CASSLGSAGSNTEAFF. CDR3 sequence (DNA): TGTGCCAGCAGCTTAGGGTCTGCAGGGTCTAACACTGAAGCTTTCTTT. This rearrangement joins TRBV7-6 to TRBJ1-1, with D possibly being TRBD1 (5 bases). CDR1 and CDR2 from the germline V gene are SGHVS and FNYEAQ. The CDR3 has 16 residues. Trimming stripped 1 base from V and 2 bases from J, with 14 bases between.

The chain links TRBV7-9 to TRBJ2-2; no reliable D call. CDR3 size: 13 residues. Trimming left V 3 bases short and J 9 bases short, with 11 bases between. Germline loops: CDR1 SEHNR, CDR2 FQNEAQ (reference sequence). The chain's CDR3 is CASSFYSPRELFF. For the CDR3, the DNA is TGTGCCAGCAGCTTCTACTCCCCGCGGGAGCTGTTTTTT.

This clonotype was observed many times. This chain links TRBV7-2 with TRBJ2-1, with no clear D. V was pared by 5 bases and J by 0 bases, with 14 bases between. Germline CDR1 is SGHTA and CDR2 is FQGNSA. The length of the CDR3 is 16 residues. CDR3 in amino acids: CASSLMDGFSYNEQFF. The CDR3 bases are TGTGCCAGCAGCCTTATGGACGGATTCTCCTACAATGAGCAGTTCTTC.

In this sample, this clonotype turned up many times. CDR3 amino acids: CASSLVGGYEQYF. The CDR3 region has the DNA TGTGCCAGCAGCTTAGTTGGCGGATACGAGCAGTACTTC. The gene calls are TRBV7-2 and TRBJ2-7; D is uncertain. There are 13 residues in the CDR3. Trimming stripped 1 base from V and 4 bases from J, with 8 bases between. Germline V lookup: CDR1 SGHTA, CDR2 FQGNSA.